Following are 25 T cell receptor beta chains from one sample sequenced in a study of blood T cell repertoires in COVID-19. The repertoire was sequenced with immunoSEQ multiplex PCR; TCRdb's copy has only in-frame clones and lacks some. The sample lists 100,000 to 150,000 clones, about 74% occurring once. The source material was peripheral blood. The receptors here all came from a man aged 55-75 years with acute or convalescent COVID-19.

The chain employs TRBV19 and TRBJ2-1; 10 bases are shared with TRBD2. With 8 bases clipped from V and 9 bases from J, the junction kept 7 bases outside the gene matches. In germline, CDR1 is LNHDA, CDR2 SQIVND (reference sequence). CDR3 length: 13 residues. The CDR3 DNA sequence: TGTGCCAGTTCCCTAGCGGGAGCGGGTGAGCAGTTCTTC. This encodes CASSLAGAGEQFF.

This clone has just a few counts. This chain connects TRBV14 to TRBJ1-1; perhaps TRBD1 as D (5 bases). The CDR3 extends over 15 amino acids. Trimming cost V 1 base and J 1 base, with 10 bases left between them. Germline V CDR1 and CDR2: SGHDN, FVKESK. The CDR3 spells CASSQAMGGNTEAFF. The CDR3 DNA reads as TGTGCCAGCAGCCAAGCCATGGGGGGGAACACTGAAGCTTTCTTT.

This clone has just a few counts. The CDR3 bases are TGTGCCAGCAGGGGACGGACAGGGCCCGGAAACACCATATATTTT. Its translation: CASRGRTGPGNTIYF. The chain has TRBV6-5 and TRBJ1-3; TRBD1 aligns across 8 bases. This CDR3 has 15 residues. Germline V gene lookup returns CDR1 MNHEY and CDR2 SVGAGI. V trimming: 6 bases; J trimming: 4 bases; junction bases outside the gene matches: 8.

The rearrangement uses TRBV5-6 and TRBJ1-5; tentatively, D is TRBD1 (6 bases). Germline CDR1 reads SGHDT; CDR2 reads YYEEEE. The CDR3 covers 14 residues. Trimming pared 0 bases from V and 2 bases from J, leaving 6 bases between. The CDR3: CASSLEGGNQPQHF. The CDR3 bases are TGTGCCAGCAGCTTGGAGGGGGGCAATCAGCCCCAGCATTTT.

This clone was observed a few times. The rearrangement uses TRBV14 and TRBJ1-2; TRBD1 might be the D (6 bases). The germline CDR1 and CDR2 sequences are SGHDN and FVKESK. CDR3 length: 14 amino acids. V gave up 0 bases and J gave up 8 bases, with 13 bases separating them. The CDR3 bases are TGTGCCAGCAGCCAAGATCTTACAGGGAGCGGCTACACCTTC. It encodes CASSQDLTGSGYTF.

The chain carries TRBV12-5 and TRBJ2-3, with D possibly TRBD2 on 5 matching bases. CDR1 is LGHNT, CDR2 FRNRAP, per germline. The CDR3 has 14 residues. Trimming took off 4 bases at V and 5 bases at J, with 13 bases between the two ends. The CDR3 nucleotides are TGTGCTAGTGGTTCGCGCCAGGAGGAAGATACGCAGTATTTT. Its translation: CASGSRQEEDTQYF.

This clone showed up just once. The CDR3 sequence: CASSLGQSEKLFF. The CDR3 nucleotides are TGCGCCAGCAGCTTGGGACAGAGTGAAAAACTGTTTTTT. The chain links TRBV5-1 to TRBJ1-4; weak D call: TRBD1 (5 bases). Germline V gives CDR1 SGHRS, CDR2 YFSETQ. V was trimmed by 0 bases and J by 7 bases, leaving 7 bases between them. CDR3 length equals 13 residues. Variable domain in full (rest from reference TRBV5-1 and TRBJ1-4): KAGVTQTPRYLIKTRGQQVTLSCSPISGHRSVSWYQQTPGQGLQFLFEYFSETQRNKGNFPGRFSGRQFSNSRSEMNVSTLELGDSALYLCASSLGQSEKLFFGSGTQLSVL.

The chain uses TRBV7-3 and TRBJ1-1; perhaps TRBD1 as D (5 bases). The V gene's germline CDR1 is SGHTA and CDR2 FQGTGA. V was cut by 5 bases and J by 6 bases, with 16 bases left in between. This CDR3 region has 14 residues. This CDR3 is CASSPTGGKAEAFF. Written as DNA, the CDR3 is TGTGCCAGCAGCCCGACGGGGGGAAAGGCTGAAGCTTTCTTT.

The rearrangement links TRBV10-3 to TRBJ1-4; 9 bases fit TRBD1. This CDR3 comprises 15 residues. Germline V gene sequence: CDR1 ENHRY, CDR2 SYGVKD. J lost 4 bases, V lost 6 bases, and 6 bases had no gene match. The CDR3 loop is CAISKTGQGNEKLFF. CDR3 nucleotides: TGTGCCATCAGCAAAACGGGACAGGGTAATGAAAAACTGTTTTTT.

The gene calls are TRBV19 and TRBJ1-1; 9 nucleotides match TRBD1. Germline values: CDR1 LNHDA, CDR2 SQIVND (reference sequence). Unmatched junction bases numbered 7, after V lost 7 bases and J lost 4 bases. The CDR3 is 14 amino acids. The CDR3 coding sequence is TGTGCCAGTAATCCGGACAGGGGAGGCACTGAAGCTTTCTTT. This codes for CASNPDRGGTEAFF. Complete variable domain (other parts from reference TRBV19 and TRBJ1-1): DGGITQSPKYLFRKEGQNVTLSCEQNLNHDAMYWYRQDPGQGLRLIYYSQIVNDFQKGDIAEGYSVSREKKESFPLTVTSAQKNPTAFYLCASNPDRGGTEAFFGQGTRLTVV.

This clone occurred a few times. The V call is TRBV9, the J call TRBJ1-2; 8 positions agree with TRBD1. CDR3 length: 15 amino acids. CDR1 is SGDLS, CDR2 YYNGEE, per germline. Trimming at V came to 5 bases and at J to 4 bases, leaving 10 bases not matched to a gene. CDR3 in amino acids: CASSKRGQETYGYTF. The CDR3 DNA reads TGTGCCAGCAGTAAGCGGGGACAGGAGACCTATGGCTACACCTTC.

V usage is TRBV27 and J usage is TRBJ2-1, with TRBD1 as a possible D gene (5 bases). Trimming pared 4 bases from V and 3 bases from J, leaving 10 bases between. The V gene's germline CDR1 is MNHEY and CDR2 SMNVEV (reference sequence). CDR3 length equals 14 residues. The CDR3 sequence is CASSSLTDYNEQFF. CDR3 sequence (DNA): TGTGCCAGCAGTTCTCTGACAGACTACAATGAGCAGTTCTTC.

The chain combines TRBV5-8 with TRBJ2-7, with D possibly TRBD1 on 7 matching bases. CDR3 length: 16 residues. CDR1 and CDR2 (germline): SGHTS, YDEGEE. Trimming removed 6 bases at V and 2 bases at J, with 21 bases between. CDR3 nucleotides: TGTGCCAGCAAACTAAAGGACAGGCGCGGGACCTACGAGCAGTACTTC. It translates to CASKLKDRRGTYEQYF.

Notes on this clone: A read error may account for a junction end that differs from germline. The gene calls are TRBV6-4 and TRBJ2-3, with 9 bases matching TRBD2. The CDR3 sequence is 14 residues long. The germline V gene has CDR1 MRHNA and CDR2 SNTAGT. CDR3 in DNA: TGTGCCAGCAGCCATGGGACTAGCAAAGATACGCAGTATTTT. Translation gives CASSHGTSKDTQYF.

The chain uses TRBV27 and TRBJ2-3; no firm D call. Trimming removed 0 bases at V and 4 bases at J, with 11 bases between. In germline, CDR1 is MNHEY, CDR2 SMNVEV (reference sequence). The CDR3 covers 15 residues. Here the CDR3 DNA reads TGTGCCAGCAGTTTATCGCCTAGTTACCCAGATACGCAGTATTTT. Protein sequence: CASSLSPSYPDTQYF.

The chain combines TRBV11-2 with TRBJ2-1, with a weak D call TRBD2 (5 bases). Trimming took 2 bases from V and 4 from J, leaving 15 bases between them. Germline V gene lookup returns CDR1 SGHAT and CDR2 FQNNGV. The length of the CDR3 is 16 residues. For the CDR3, the DNA is TGTGCCAGCAGCTTAATCGGCATTAGCGCATACAATGAGCAGTTCTTC. Amino acid sequence: CASSLIGISAYNEQFF.

The chain employs TRBV10-2 and TRBJ1-2; TRBD1 matches at 9 bases. The CDR3 totals 13 residues. V was clipped by 5 bases and J by 5 bases; unmatched bases: 3. Germline V gene lookup returns CDR1 WSHSY and CDR2 SAAADI. The CDR3 DNA sequence: TGCGCCAGCAGTCTGGACAGGGGTTATGGCTACACCTTC. Protein: CASSLDRGYGYTF.

The V and J genes are TRBV3-1 (or the pseudogene TRBV3-2) and TRBJ2-3; D is perhaps TRBD1 (5 bases). The CDR3 has 18 residues. Germline V gene sequence: CDR1 LGHDT, CDR2 YNNKEL (reference sequence). V lost 0 bases and J 1 base, leaving 17 bases between the germline ends. The CDR3: CASSQDLLPRAGTDTQYF. In nucleotides, the CDR3 is TGTGCCAGCAGCCAAGATCTTTTGCCCAGGGCGGGCACAGATACGCAGTATTTT.

The chain employs TRBV24-1 and TRBJ2-2, with TRBD2 as a possible D gene (6 bases). The germline V and J ends were trimmed by 3 bases and 3 bases, with 16 bases remaining between them. Germline CDR1 KGHDR, CDR2 SFDVKD. The CDR3 contains 17 residues. This CDR3 is CATSDPTRGLDTGELFF. The CDR3 bases are TGTGCCACCAGTGATCCTACTAGGGGACTGGACACCGGGGAGCTGTTTTTT.

The chain links TRBV3-1 (or the pseudogene TRBV3-2) to TRBJ1-4; no firm D call. Trimming took 5 bases from V and 5 from J, leaving 15 bases between them. In germline, CDR1 is LGHDT, CDR2 YNNKEL (reference sequence). This CDR3 is built from 15 residues. CDR3 DNA sequence: TGTGCCAGCAGCTTAGGCGGAGGGTGGAATGAAAAACTGTTTTTT. It is translated as CASSLGGGWNEKLFF.

The chain combines TRBV5-1 with TRBJ1-3; D remains unclear. The CDR3 loop spans 16 amino acids. The V end was cut by 0 bases, the J end by 0 bases, with 10 bases between. The V gene's germline CDR1 is SGHRS and CDR2 YFSETQ. CDR3 residues: CASSLAGSTSGNTIYF. DNA of the CDR3: TGCGCCAGCAGCTTGGCTGGGAGTACCTCTGGAAACACCATATATTTT.

The chain couples TRBV11-2 to TRBJ1-2; 9 bases agree with TRBD1. Germline V lookup: CDR1 SGHAT, CDR2 FQNNGV. J was trimmed by 5 bases and V by 5 bases; bases with no gene match: 6. This CDR3 has 14 residues. The CDR3 sequence is CASSVGQGSYGYTF. The CDR3 bases are TGTGCCAGCAGCGTGGGACAGGGATCGTATGGCTACACCTTC.

This sequence joins TRBV3-1 (or the pseudogene TRBV3-2) and TRBJ2-1, with 16 nucleotides matching TRBD2. Germline loops: CDR1 LGHDT, CDR2 YNNKEL (reference sequence). The CDR3 runs to 18 residues. The trim removed 4 bases at V and 8 bases at J, leaving 11 bases unmatched. Here the CDR3 reads CASSRTPGLAGGTDEQFF. DNA of the CDR3: TGTGCCAGCAGCCGAACTCCGGGACTAGCGGGGGGGACGGATGAGCAGTTCTTC.

This chain links TRBV5-6 with TRBJ2-1; D is perhaps TRBD2 (6 bases). The CDR3 has 15 residues. V lost 4 bases and J lost 9, with 20 bases in between. Germline assignment: CDR1 SGHDT and CDR2 YYEEEE. The CDR3 is CASSGGATSSGEQFF. CDR3 DNA sequence: TGTGCCAGCAGCGGAGGGGCGACTAGTTCGGGTGAGCAGTTCTTC.

The V call is TRBV19, the J call TRBJ1-6, with 9 bases that match TRBD1. The CDR3 loop spans 15 amino acids. Germline assignment: CDR1 LNHDA and CDR2 SQIVND (reference sequence). V was clipped by 6 bases and J by 10 bases; unmatched bases: 10. CDR3 bases: TGTGCCAGTAGAGCGAGGGACAGGGTGAGCTCACCCCTCCACTTT. Translation: CASRARDRVSSPLHF.